Following are 2 T cell receptor beta chains from one sample sequenced in a study of shared T cell receptors in the human thymus. Profiling relied on immunoSEQ multiplex PCR, and the TCRdb table lists in-frame clones only, not all of them. The sample has some 760,000 clones, roughly 85% seen once. The same sample was also used in a study of human thymus T cells.

Sequencing was performed on thymocytes. The receptors originated from a girl less than two years old with a congenital heart defect.

The chain employs TRBV6-1 and TRBJ1-2; D unresolved. The germline gives CDR1 MNHNS, CDR2 SASEGT. This CDR3 has 12 residues. V was trimmed by 1 base and J by 6 bases, leaving 6 bases between them. CDR3 bases: TGTGCCAGCAGTGAAGTCGGGAATGGCTACACCTTC. This sequence encodes CASSEVGNGYTF.

The rearrangement joins TRBV5-1 to TRBJ2-1, with TRBD2 identical over 9 bases. Germline CDR1 and CDR2: SGHRS and YFSETQ. J was trimmed by 1 base and V by 3 bases; bases with no gene match: 8. The CDR3 runs to 17 residues. The chain's CDR3 is CASSWVGTSLSYNEQFF. CDR3 DNA sequence: TGCGCCAGCAGCTGGGTAGGGACTAGCCTATCCTACAATGAGCAGTTCTTC.